What follows are 22 T cell receptor beta chains derived from one specimen sequenced in a study of shared clonotypes between healthy human individuals. The table came from immunoSEQ multiplex PCR; TCRdb's copy has only in-frame clones and leaves some out. The sample lists a few million clones, just under 95% occurring once. Sequencing was carried out using naive CD4+ T cells from PBMCs. The subset here: CD45RA+ positively selected. The receptors shown here come from a young man in good health. Some clones in this sample may be carry-over from other donors' samples.

This rearrangement joins TRBV18 to TRBJ1-2, with TRBD1 identical over 11 bases. The CDR3 sequence is 17 residues long. Per germline, CDR1 KGHSH and CDR2 LQKENI. V lost 3 bases to trimming and J lost 8 bases; unmatched junction nucleotides: 14. This chain's CDR3 is CASSPLPPDRGRGGYTF. DNA of the CDR3: TGTGCCAGCTCACCCCTACCCCCGGACAGGGGGCGCGGGGGCTACACCTTC.

The rearrangement links TRBV5-1 to TRBJ2-1; 9 bases map to TRBD2. With 0 bases clipped from V and 5 bases from J, the junction kept 3 bases outside the gene matches. CDR3 length equals 15 residues. CDR1 and CDR2 (germline): SGHRS, YFSETQ. CDR3 bases: TGCGCCAGCAGCTTGGTTAGCGGGGGAAACAATGAGCAGTTCTTC. It specifies CASSLVSGGNNEQFF. The full variable domain, rest sourced from reference TRBV5-1 and TRBJ2-1, is KAGVTQTPRYLIKTRGQQVTLSCSPISGHRSVSWYQQTPGQGLQFLFEYFSETQRNKGNFPGRFSGRQFSNSRSEMNVSTLELGDSALYLCASSLVSGGNNEQFFGPGTRLTVL.

This rearrangement joins TRBV6-5 to TRBJ2-1, with TRBD2 identical over 8 bases. Looked up from germline, CDR1 is MNHEY and CDR2 is SVGAGI. There are 16 residues in the CDR3. Trimming cost V 0 bases and J 6 bases; bases outside gene matches: 7. Here the CDR3 DNA reads TGTGCCAGCAGTTACTCGAGTGCGGGAGGCTTCAATGAGCAGTTCTTC. It is translated as CASSYSSAGGFNEQFF.

The chain links TRBV7-6 to TRBJ2-1, with D possibly TRBD2 on 6 matching bases. The V gene's germline CDR1 is SGHVS and CDR2 FNYEAQ. V shed 5 bases and J shed 3 bases, with 14 bases lying between them. CDR3 length equals 15 residues. CDR3 DNA: TGTGCCAGCAGCGCGTCCGGGACTTTCTACAATGAGCAGTTCTTC. The encoded protein is CASSASGTFYNEQFF.

The CDR3 DNA follows: TGTGCCAGCAGCGCCTCCGGGACTGCCACCCATGACGAGCAGTACTTC. It encodes CASSASGTATHDEQYF. The chain combines TRBV9 with TRBJ2-7, with D possibly TRBD2 on 6 matching bases. This CDR3 region has 16 residues. Germline CDR1 and CDR2: SGDLS and YYNGEE. The ends were cut back, 3 bases at V and 5 bases at J, with 21 bases in the middle.

The chain combines TRBV7-9 with TRBJ1-1; TRBD1 agrees at 8 bases. CDR1 SEHNR and CDR2 FQNEAQ come from the germline V gene (reference sequence). The CDR3 runs to 14 residues. V was clipped by 6 bases and J by 4 bases; unmatched bases: 7. In DNA form, the CDR3 reads TGTGCCAGCAGTCAACAGGGGGGGATCACTGAAGCTTTCTTT. The encoded protein is CASSQQGGITEAFF.

The chain has TRBV19 and TRBJ1-2; no reliable D call. Between the trimmed V and J ends, which lost 3 bases and 10 bases, there was a span of 12 bases. This CDR3 is built from 12 residues. The germline V gene has CDR1 LNHDA and CDR2 SQIVND (reference sequence). CDR3 sequence reads: CASSINPGSYTF. The CDR3 coding sequence is TGTGCCAGTAGTATCAATCCGGGTTCCTACACCTTC.

J is TRBJ2-7 and V is TRBV25-1, with 8 nucleotides matching TRBD2. The CDR3 extends over 15 amino acids. Germline lookup yields CDR1 MGHDK and CDR2 SYGVNS. Germline trimming cut 4 bases from V and 2 bases from J; bases unmatched to any gene: 7. The CDR3 DNA reads as TGTGCCAGCAGTGGGGGGGGGACTAGTACCTACGAGCAGTACTTC. Translation: CASSGGGTSTYEQYF.

This chain joins TRBV25-1 and TRBJ2-1, with TRBD2 identical over 12 bases. CDR3 size: 16 residues. V shed 4 bases and J 4 bases; nucleotides not matched to a gene: 5. Germline V CDR1 and CDR2: MGHDK, SYGVNS. The CDR3 spells CASSGATSGRYNEQFF. The CDR3 DNA reads as TGTGCCAGCAGTGGAGCTACTAGCGGGAGGTACAATGAGCAGTTCTTC.

The chain links TRBV9 to TRBJ1-3, with TRBD1 matching 9 bases. The V and J ends lost 4 bases and 4 bases, in that order; junction bases with no gene match: 3. CDR3 size: 14 residues. Germline CDR1 SGDLS, CDR2 YYNGEE. The DNA of the CDR3 is TGTGCCAGCAGCACAGACAGGGGGGGAAACACCATATATTTT. Its translation: CASSTDRGGNTIYF.

The V call is TRBV29-1, the J call TRBJ2-3; the D is unclear. The V gene lost 4 bases and the J gene lost 0 bases, with 11 bases spanning the gap. Germline loops: CDR1 SQVTM, CDR2 ANQGSEA. The CDR3 covers 14 residues. The CDR3 DNA is TGCAGCGTTGTAGCTACTGGGAGCACAGATACGCAGTATTTT. Translation: CSVVATGSTDTQYF.

V gene TRBV30 combines with J gene TRBJ2-7, with a weak D call TRBD1 (6 bases). The CDR3 sequence is 11 residues long. Germline values: CDR1 GTSNPN, CDR2 SVGIG (reference sequence). Trimming left V 4 bases short and J 6 bases short, with 10 bases between. The CDR3 here is CAWKNRAEQYF. CDR3 in DNA: TGTGCCTGGAAGAACAGGGCCGAGCAGTACTTC.

This clone was observed a few times. The chain combines TRBV9 with TRBJ1-5, with D hard to call. V lost 0 bases to trimming and J lost 4 bases, with 8 bases between them. CDR1 is SGDLS, CDR2 YYNGEE, per germline. The CDR3 totals 14 residues. The CDR3 region is CASSVDGDNQPQHF. The CDR3 DNA sequence: TGTGCCAGCAGCGTAGATGGGGATAATCAGCCCCAGCATTTT.

The chain is built from TRBV5-4 and TRBJ2-7; TRBD2 might be the D (6 bases). Germline CDR1 and CDR2: SGHNT and YYREEE (reference sequence). CDR3 length equals 15 residues. Trimming pared 4 bases from V and 2 bases from J, leaving 16 bases between. The CDR3 reads CASSPLRGNTYEQYF. CDR3 nucleotides: TGTGCCAGCAGCCCACTTCGGGGGAATACCTACGAGCAGTACTTC.

The chain joins TRBV12-5 to TRBJ2-3, with D possibly TRBD2 on 7 matching bases. Germline V gene data show CDR1 as LGHNT and CDR2 as FRNRAP. The CDR3 loop spans 16 amino acids. Between the trimmed V and J ends, which lost 4 bases and 1 base, there was a span of 15 bases. The CDR3 coding sequence is TGTGCTAGTGGTTGGGGGCTAGCGGAAGGCACAGATACGCAGTATTTT. Its protein product is CASGWGLAEGTDTQYF.

The chain joins TRBV6-5 to TRBJ2-7; tentatively, D is TRBD2 (6 bases). Germline CDR1 is MNHEY and CDR2 is SVGAGI. The CDR3 has 13 amino acids. V was clipped by 6 bases and J by 0 bases, with 9 bases between them. CDR3 amino acids: CASRSSDSYEQYF. Written as DNA, the CDR3 is TGTGCCAGCAGGTCTAGCGACTCCTACGAGCAGTACTTC.

In DNA, the CDR3 is TGTGCCAGCAGTTCGGTGGCCAATCAGCCCCAGCATTTT. Protein: CASSSVANQPQHF. V is TRBV6-6 and J is TRBJ1-5; no firm D call. The CDR3 runs to 13 residues. Germline lookup yields CDR1 MNHNY and CDR2 SVGAGI (reference sequence). The V gene lost 4 bases and the J gene lost 3 bases, with 7 bases spanning the gap.

The V call is TRBV18, the J call TRBJ2-1; 8 positions agree with TRBD1. The CDR3 has 15 residues. The V gene's germline CDR1 is KGHSH and CDR2 LQKENI. J lost 6 bases, V lost 3 bases, and 7 bases had no gene match. This chain's CDR3 is CASSPRQGWSNEQFF. In nucleotides, the CDR3 is TGTGCCAGCTCACCTCGACAGGGGTGGTCCAATGAGCAGTTCTTC.

The chain is built from TRBV4-1 and TRBJ2-1; D tentatively reads TRBD1 or TRBD2 (6 bases each). Germline loops: CDR1 MGHRA, CDR2 YSYEKL. With 4 bases removed from V and 1 base from J, the gap between germline ends came to 14 bases. The CDR3 spans 16 residues. This chain's CDR3 is CASSPGRGLSYNEQFF. The CDR3 DNA sequence: TGCGCCAGCAGCCCGGGTCGGGGGCTATCCTACAATGAGCAGTTCTTC.

J is TRBJ2-1 and V is TRBV19, with a tentative D call TRBD2 (6 bases). Trimming left V 3 bases short and J 0 bases short, with 15 bases between. CDR3 length: 17 residues. The germline CDR1 and CDR2 sequences are LNHDA and SQIVND (reference sequence). Here the CDR3 reads CASSILFRGSSYNEQFF. The CDR3 nucleotides are TGTGCCAGTAGTATCCTCTTCCGGGGGAGCTCCTACAATGAGCAGTTCTTC.

Concerning this clone itself: The same CDR3 can be traced to other DNA sequences in this sample. The CDR3 sequence is CASSPLGRGYEQYF. CDR3 nucleotides: TGTGCCAGCTCACCACTGGGCAGGGGGTACGAGCAGTACTTC. The gene calls are TRBV18 and TRBJ2-7; 7 bases map to TRBD1. Trimming took 1 base from V and 4 from J; bases not matched to a gene: 4. Germline V gene sequence: CDR1 KGHSH, CDR2 LQKENI. The CDR3 has 14 amino acids.

V is TRBV6-1 and J is TRBJ2-1; possibly TRBD1 for D (6 bases). The V gene's germline CDR1 is MNHNS and CDR2 SASEGT. CDR3 length equals 13 residues. With 8 bases removed from V and 14 bases from J, the gap between germline ends came to 22 bases. CDR3 nucleotide sequence: TGTGCCAGCCAACCGGATGGCGACAGGTGGGAGTTCTTC. This sequence encodes CASQPDGDRWEFF.